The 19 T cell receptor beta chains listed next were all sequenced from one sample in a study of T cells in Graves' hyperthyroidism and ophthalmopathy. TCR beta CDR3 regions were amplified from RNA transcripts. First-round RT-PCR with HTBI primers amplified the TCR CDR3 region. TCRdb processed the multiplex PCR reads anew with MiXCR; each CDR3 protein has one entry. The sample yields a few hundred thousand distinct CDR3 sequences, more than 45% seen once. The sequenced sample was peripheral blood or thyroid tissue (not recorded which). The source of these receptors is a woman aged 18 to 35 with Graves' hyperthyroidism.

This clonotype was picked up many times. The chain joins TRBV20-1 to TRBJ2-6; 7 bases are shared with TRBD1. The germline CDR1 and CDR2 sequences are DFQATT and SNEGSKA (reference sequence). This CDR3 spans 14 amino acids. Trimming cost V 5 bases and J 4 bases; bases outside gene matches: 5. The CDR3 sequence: CSAGQAAGANVLTF. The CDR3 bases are TGCAGTGCTGGACAGGCTGCCGGGGCCAACGTCCTGACTTTC.

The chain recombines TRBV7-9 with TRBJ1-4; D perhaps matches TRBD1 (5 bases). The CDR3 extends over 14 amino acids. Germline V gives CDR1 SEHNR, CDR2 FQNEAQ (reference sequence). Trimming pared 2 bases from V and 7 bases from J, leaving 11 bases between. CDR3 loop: CASSLPQGVEKLFF. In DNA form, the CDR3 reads TGTGCCAGCAGCTTACCCCAAGGGGTTGAAAAACTGTTTTTT.

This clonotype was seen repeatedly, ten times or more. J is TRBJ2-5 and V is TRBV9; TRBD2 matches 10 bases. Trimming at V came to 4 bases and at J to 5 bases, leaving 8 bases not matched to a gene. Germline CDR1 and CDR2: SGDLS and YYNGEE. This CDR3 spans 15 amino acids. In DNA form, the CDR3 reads TGTGCCAGCAGCCCAACTAGCGGGATGGTTGAGACCCAGTACTTC. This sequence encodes CASSPTSGMVETQYF.

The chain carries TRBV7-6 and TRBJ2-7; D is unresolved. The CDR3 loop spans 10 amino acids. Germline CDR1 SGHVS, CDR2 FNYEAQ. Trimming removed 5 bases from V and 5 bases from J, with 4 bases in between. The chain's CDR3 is CASSGHEQYF. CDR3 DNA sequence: TGTGCCAGCAGCGGCCACGAGCAGTACTTC.

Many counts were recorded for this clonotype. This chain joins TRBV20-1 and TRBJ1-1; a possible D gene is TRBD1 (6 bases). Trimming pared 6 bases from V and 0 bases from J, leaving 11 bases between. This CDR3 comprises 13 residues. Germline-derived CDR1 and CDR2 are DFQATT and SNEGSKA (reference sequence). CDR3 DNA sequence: TGCAGTGCGTACCAGGGGTTGAACACTGAAGCTTTCTTT. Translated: CSAYQGLNTEAFF.

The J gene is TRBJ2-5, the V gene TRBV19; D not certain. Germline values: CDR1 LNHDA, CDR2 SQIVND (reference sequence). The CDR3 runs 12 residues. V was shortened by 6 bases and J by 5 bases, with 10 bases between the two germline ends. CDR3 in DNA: TGTGCCAGTAGGGCCGAGAGGGAGACCCAGTACTTC. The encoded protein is CASRAERETQYF.

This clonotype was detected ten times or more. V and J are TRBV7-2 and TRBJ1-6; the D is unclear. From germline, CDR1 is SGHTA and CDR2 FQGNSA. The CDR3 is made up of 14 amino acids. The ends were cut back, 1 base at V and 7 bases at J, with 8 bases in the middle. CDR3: CASSLVAKNSPLHF. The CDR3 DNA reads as TGTGCCAGCAGCTTAGTGGCGAAAAATTCACCCCTCCACTTT. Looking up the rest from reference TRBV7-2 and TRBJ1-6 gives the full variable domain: GAGVSQSPSNKVTEKGKDVELRCDPISGHTALYWYRQSLGQGLEFLIYFQGNSAPDKSGLPSDRFSAERTGGSVSTLTIQRTQQEDSAVYLCASSLVAKNSPLHFGNGTRLTVT.

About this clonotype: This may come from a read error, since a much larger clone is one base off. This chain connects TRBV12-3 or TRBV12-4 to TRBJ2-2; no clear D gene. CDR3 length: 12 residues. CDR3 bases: TGTGCTAGTGGTTCCAATTCCGGGGAGCTGTTTTTT. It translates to CASGSNSGELFF.

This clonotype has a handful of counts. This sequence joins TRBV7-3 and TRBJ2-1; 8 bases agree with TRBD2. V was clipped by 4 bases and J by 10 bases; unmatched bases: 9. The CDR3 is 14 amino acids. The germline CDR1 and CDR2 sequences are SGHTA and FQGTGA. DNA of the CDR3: TGTGCCAGCAGCTCCCGACGGGAGGGAGAAGAGCAGTTCTTC. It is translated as CASSSRREGEEQFF.

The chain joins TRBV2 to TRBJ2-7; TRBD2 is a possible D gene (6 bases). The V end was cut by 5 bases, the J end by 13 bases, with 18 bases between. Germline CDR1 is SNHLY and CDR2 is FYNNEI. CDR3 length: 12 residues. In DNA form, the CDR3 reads TGTGCCAGCAGTCATCCGGAGGGTGCGCATTACTTC. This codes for CASSHPEGAHYF.

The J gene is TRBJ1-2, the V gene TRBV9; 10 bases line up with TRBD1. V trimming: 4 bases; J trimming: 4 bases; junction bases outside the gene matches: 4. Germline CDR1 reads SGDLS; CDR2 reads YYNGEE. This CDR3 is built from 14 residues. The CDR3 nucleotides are TGTGCCAGCAGCATGGACAGGGGGACCTATGGCTACACCTTC. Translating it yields CASSMDRGTYGYTF.

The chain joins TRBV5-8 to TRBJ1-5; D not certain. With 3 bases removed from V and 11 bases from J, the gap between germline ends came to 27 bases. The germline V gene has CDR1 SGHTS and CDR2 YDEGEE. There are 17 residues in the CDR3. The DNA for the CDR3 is TGTGCCAGCAGCTGGCTAGCGGGAGGGCCAACCGTAGGAACCCAGCATTTT. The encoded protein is CASSWLAGGPTVGTQHF.

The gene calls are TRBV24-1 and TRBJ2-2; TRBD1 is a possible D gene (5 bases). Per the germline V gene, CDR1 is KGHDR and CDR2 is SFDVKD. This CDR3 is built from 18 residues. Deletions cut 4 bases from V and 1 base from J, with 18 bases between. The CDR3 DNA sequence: TGTGCCACCAGTGACTCCGGACGATACGGACAGAACACCGGGGAGCTGTTTTTT. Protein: CATSDSGRYGQNTGELFF.

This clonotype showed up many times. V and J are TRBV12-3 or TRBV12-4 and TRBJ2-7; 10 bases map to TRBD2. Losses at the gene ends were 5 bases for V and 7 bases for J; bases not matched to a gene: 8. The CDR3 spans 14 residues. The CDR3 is CASSQAGGPREQYF. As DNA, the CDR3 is TGTGCCAGCAGTCAAGCGGGAGGGCCGCGGGAGCAGTACTTC.

This chain's CDR3 is CSVDLANVLTF. In nucleotides, the CDR3 is TGCAGCGTTGATTTGGCCAACGTCCTGACTTTC. This sequence joins TRBV29-1 and TRBJ2-6, with D unclear. Germline assignment: CDR1 SQVTM and CDR2 ANQGSEA. Deletions cut 3 bases from V and 6 bases from J, with 3 bases between. This CDR3 is built from 11 residues.

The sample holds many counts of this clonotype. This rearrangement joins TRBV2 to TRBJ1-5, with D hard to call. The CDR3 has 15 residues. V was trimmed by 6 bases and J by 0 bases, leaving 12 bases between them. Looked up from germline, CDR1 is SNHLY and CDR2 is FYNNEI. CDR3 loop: CASSTDWGSNQPQHF. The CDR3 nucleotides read TGTGCCAGCAGCACAGACTGGGGTAGCAATCAGCCCCAGCATTTT.

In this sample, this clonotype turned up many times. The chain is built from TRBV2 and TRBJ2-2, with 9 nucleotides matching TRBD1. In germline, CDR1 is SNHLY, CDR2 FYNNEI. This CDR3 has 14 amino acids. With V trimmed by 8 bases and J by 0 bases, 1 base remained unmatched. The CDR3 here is CASRDRANTGELFF. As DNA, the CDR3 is TGTGCCAGCCGGGACAGGGCGAACACCGGGGAGCTGTTTTTT.

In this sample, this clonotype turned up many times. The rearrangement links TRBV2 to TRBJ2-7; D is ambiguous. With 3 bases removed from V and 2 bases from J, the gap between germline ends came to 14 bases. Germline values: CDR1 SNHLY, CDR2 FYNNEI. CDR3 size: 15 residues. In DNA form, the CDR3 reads TGTGCCAGCAGTGAGGTGGCGGCAAGCCCCTACGAGCAGTACTTC. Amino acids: CASSEVAASPYEQYF.

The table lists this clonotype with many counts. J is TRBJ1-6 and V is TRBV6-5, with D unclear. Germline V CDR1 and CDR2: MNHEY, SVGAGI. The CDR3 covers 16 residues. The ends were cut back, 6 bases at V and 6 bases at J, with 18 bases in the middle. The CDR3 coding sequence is TGTGCCAGCAGACCCCGGAGGGCCTTAATTAATTCACCCCTCCACTTT. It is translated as CASRPRRALINSPLHF.